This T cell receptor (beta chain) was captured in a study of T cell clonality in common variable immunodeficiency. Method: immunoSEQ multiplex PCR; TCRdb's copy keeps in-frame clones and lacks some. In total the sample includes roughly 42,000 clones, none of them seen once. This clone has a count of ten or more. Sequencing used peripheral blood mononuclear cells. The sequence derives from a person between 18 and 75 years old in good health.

CDR3 region: CASSLSPTGLLSYNEQFF. The covered CDR3 bases are TGTGCCAGTAGTCTTAGCCCCACGGGACTCCTCTCCTACAATGAG. The chain links TRBV19 to TRBJ2-1; TRBD2 is a possible D gene (6 bases). Read coverage stops 3 residues before the CDR3 terminus; the germline J gene supplies the remainder. CDR1 is LNHDA and CDR2 is SQIVND in the germline V gene (reference sequence). The germline V and J ends were trimmed by 5 bases and 0 bases, with 20 bases remaining between them. The CDR3 is 18 residues long.